The 10 T cell receptor beta chains listed next were all sequenced from one sample in a study of OX40 agonist ivuxolimab in advanced cancers. TCRdb's table, derived via immunoSEQ multiplex PCR, lists solely in-frame clones and lacks some. This sample has about 14,000 clones, with around 80% found just once. The source was CD4+ or CD8+ T cells sorted from blood, collected in a trial of the OX40 agonist ivuxolimab. The receptors originated from an adult with an advanced solid tumor such as melanoma, head and neck, liver or kidney cancer.

The chain employs TRBV9 and TRBJ1-1; 7 nucleotides align to TRBD1. Germline V lookup: CDR1 SGDLS, CDR2 YYNGEE. This CDR3 is built from 13 residues. The V and J ends lost 1 base and 4 bases, in that order; junction bases with no gene match: 1. CDR3 amino acids: CASSVNRGTEAFF. The CDR3 coding sequence is TGTGCCAGCAGCGTAAACAGGGGCACTGAAGCTTTCTTT.

V and J are TRBV15 and TRBJ1-5; D call uncertain. The CDR3 loop spans 17 amino acids. Germline CDR1 LNHNV, CDR2 YYDKDF (reference sequence). Trimming pared 0 bases from V and 0 bases from J, leaving 12 bases between. The CDR3, as DNA: TGTGCCACCAGCAGAGATAGGCCAGAATATAGCAATCAGCCCCAGCATTTT. This translates into CATSRDRPEYSNQPQHF.

The chain is built from TRBV19 and TRBJ1-2; TRBD1 is a possible D gene (5 bases). The CDR3 runs 17 residues. Germline V lookup: CDR1 LNHDA, CDR2 SQIVND (reference sequence). The V end was cut by 1 base, the J end by 3 bases, with 18 bases between. The CDR3 DNA is TGTGCCAGTAGTATAGGATGGGGAATGACAGAGGACTATGGCTACACCTTC. Translating gives CASSIGWGMTEDYGYTF.

This clone occurred a few times. The chain has TRBV6-1 and TRBJ2-1, with D perhaps TRBD2 (6 bases). CDR3 length: 15 amino acids. Germline V gene sequence: CDR1 MNHNS, CDR2 SASEGT. The V and J ends lost 3 bases and 5 bases respectively, with 14 bases between them. CDR3 protein: CASSEPGRKNNEQFF. Here the CDR3 DNA reads TGTGCCAGCAGTGAGCCTGGGAGGAAAAACAATGAGCAGTTCTTC.

As for this clone: Other DNA sequences within the sample encode an identical CDR3. This chain connects TRBV7-2 to TRBJ2-1; D uncertain. Germline values: CDR1 SGHTA, CDR2 FQGNSA. V lost 2 bases and J 0 bases, leaving 8 bases between the germline ends. The CDR3 extends over 15 amino acids. Here the CDR3 DNA reads TGTGCCAGCAGCTTAACAGAAAGCTCCTACAATGAGCAGTTCTTC. Protein: CASSLTESSYNEQFF. Filled out from reference TRBV7-2 and TRBJ2-1, the complete variable domain reads GAGVSQSPSNKVTEKGKDVELRCDPISGHTALYWYRQSLGQGLEFLIYFQGNSAPDKSGLPSDRFSAERTGGSVSTLTIQRTQQEDSAVYLCASSLTESSYNEQFFGPGTRLTVL.

This sequence joins TRBV30 and TRBJ1-2, with unresolved D. The CDR3 totals 11 residues. Germline V gives CDR1 GTSNPN, CDR2 SVGIG (reference sequence). V was clipped by 0 bases and J by 7 bases, with 6 bases between them. CDR3 residues: CAWSVPSGYTF. CDR3 nucleotides: TGTGCCTGGAGTGTTCCCAGTGGCTACACCTTC.

The chain links TRBV19 to TRBJ1-2, with D tentatively TRBD1 (6 bases). The length of the CDR3 is 14 residues. Germline loops: CDR1 LNHDA, CDR2 SQIVND (reference sequence). The V end lost 3 bases, the J end lost 3 bases, and 11 bases lay between the germline ends. The CDR3 sequence: CASSIVGGDYGYTF. CDR3 coding DNA: TGTGCCAGTAGTATTGTCGGGGGCGACTATGGCTACACCTTC.

The CDR3 loop reads CASSVSGTGTSEQYF. Here the CDR3 DNA reads TGTGCCAGCAGCGTGTCCGGGACAGGGACGTCCGAGCAGTACTTC. The chain has TRBV7-3 and TRBJ2-7; 9 nucleotides match TRBD1. CDR1 is SGHTA and CDR2 is FQGTGA in the germline V gene. The CDR3 spans 15 residues. Germline trimming cut 5 bases from V and 6 bases from J; bases unmatched to any gene: 11. Full variable domain (rest looked up from reference TRBV7-3 and TRBJ2-7): GAGVSQTPSNKVTEKGKYVELRCDPISGHTALYWYRQSLGQGPEFLIYFQGTGAADDSGLPNDRFFAVRPEGSVSTLKIQRTERGDSAVYLCASSVSGTGTSEQYFGPGTRLTVT.

The chain joins TRBV25-1 to TRBJ2-5; D could derive from TRBD1 or TRBD2 (6 bases each). The CDR3 is 16 amino acids. Germline CDR1 and CDR2: MGHDK and SYGVNS. The ends were cut back, 2 bases at V and 4 bases at J, with 17 bases in the middle. This CDR3 is CASSELGWGRGETQYF. The CDR3 DNA reads as TGTGCCAGCAGTGAACTGGGCTGGGGGCGGGGAGAGACCCAGTACTTC.

The chain couples TRBV7-9 to TRBJ1-1; a possible D gene is TRBD1 (6 bases). V dropped 4 bases and J dropped 5 bases, with 14 bases sitting between them. The germline gives CDR1 SEHNR, CDR2 FQNEAQ (reference sequence). The length of the CDR3 is 14 residues. The CDR3 bases are TGTGCCAGCAGCTCCCGGGACATTGATACTGAAGCTTTCTTT. This gives the protein CASSSRDIDTEAFF.